Below, 15 T cell receptor beta chains from the same sample are listed, as sequenced in a study of shared clonotypes between healthy human individuals. The repertoire was sequenced with immunoSEQ multiplex PCR; TCRdb's copy has only in-frame clones and lacks some. The sample carries about 2,100,000 clones, roughly 91% recorded once. Terminally differentiated effector memory CD45RA+ cells were excluded from the naive CD8 cells, which were CD45RO-negative and positively selected for CCR7. The sequencing sample was made of naive CD8+ T cells from PBMCs. The receptors shown here come from a man aged 18 to 35 in good health. Some clones in this sample may be carry-over from other donors' samples.

The CDR3 nucleotides are TGCGCCAGCAGCTTGGGGGTCCGGGTATCCTCCTACGAGCAGTACTTC. The encoded protein is CASSLGVRVSSYEQYF. This rearrangement joins TRBV5-1 to TRBJ2-7; D gene ambiguous. Germline values: CDR1 SGHRS, CDR2 YFSETQ. V lost 0 bases, J lost 0 bases, and 13 bases lay in between. The length of the CDR3 is 16 residues.

The chain combines TRBV15 with TRBJ1-5; D ambiguous. CDR1 and CDR2 (germline): LNHNV, YYDKDF (reference sequence). The ends were cut back, 0 bases at V and 6 bases at J, with 6 bases in the middle. The CDR3 loop spans 13 amino acids. Written as DNA, the CDR3 is TGTGCCACCAGCAGAGACTGGGGTCAGCCCCAGCATTTT. Translation gives CATSRDWGQPQHF. The variable domain in full, completed from reference TRBV15 and TRBJ1-5, reads DAMVIQNPRYQVTQFGKPVTLSCSQTLNHNVMYWYQQKSSQAPKLLFHYYDKDFNNEADTPDNFQSRRPNTSFCFLDIRSPGLGDTAMYLCATSRDWGQPQHFGDGTRLSIL.

About this clone itself: Other DNA sequences within the sample encode an identical CDR3. The chain combines TRBV30 with TRBJ2-2; D not resolved. There are 12 residues in the CDR3. V was trimmed by 1 base and J by 2 bases, leaving 2 bases between them. Germline CDR1 reads GTSNPN; CDR2 reads SVGIG (reference sequence). The CDR3 is CAWSANTGELFF. CDR3 DNA sequence: TGTGCCTGGAGTGCCAACACCGGGGAGCTGTTTTTT. The whole variable domain, remainder taken from reference TRBV30 and TRBJ2-2, is SQTIHQWPATLVQPVGSPLSLECTVEGTSNPNLYWYRQAAGRGLQLLFYSVGIGQISSEVPQNLSASRPQDRQFILSSKKLLLSDSGFYLCAWSANTGELFFGEGSRLTVL.

This chain joins TRBV9 and TRBJ2-7, with a possible D match to TRBD1 (5 bases). V was cut by 4 bases and J by 2 bases, with 16 bases left in between. The CDR3 totals 15 residues. Germline V gives CDR1 SGDLS, CDR2 YYNGEE. The CDR3, as DNA: TGTGCCAGCAGCCCCCCTAGGGGTCCTACCTACGAGCAGTACTTC. Its protein product is CASSPPRGPTYEQYF.

This rearrangement joins TRBV27 to TRBJ2-3; 7 bases map to TRBD2. Losses at the gene ends were 8 bases for V and 3 bases for J; bases not matched to a gene: 8. This CDR3 has 14 amino acids. The germline CDR1 and CDR2 sequences are MNHEY and SMNVEV (reference sequence). The CDR3 nucleotides are TGTGCCAGCTCCCCCGTCGGGGGGACAGATACGCAGTATTTT. This codes for CASSPVGGTDTQYF.

The genes are TRBV5-4 and TRBJ2-1; D may be TRBD2 (6 bases). This CDR3 has 15 residues. The germline V gene has CDR1 SGHNT and CDR2 YYREEE (reference sequence). V lost 0 bases and J lost 2, with 9 bases in between. The CDR3 region is CASSLVGGTYNEQFF. In nucleotides, the CDR3 is TGTGCCAGCAGCTTGGTCGGGGGAACCTACAATGAGCAGTTCTTC.

The DNA of the CDR3 is TGTGCCAGTAGTATTACCTTGGGGGGCTACAATGAGCAGTTCTTC. This sequence encodes CASSITLGGYNEQFF. This chain connects TRBV19 to TRBJ2-1; possible D gene TRBD2, 6 bases. The germline V and J ends were trimmed by 3 bases and 3 bases, with 12 bases remaining between them. This CDR3 comprises 15 residues. Looked up from germline, CDR1 is LNHDA and CDR2 is SQIVND (reference sequence).

The chain has TRBV25-1 and TRBJ2-1, with 7 bases lining up with TRBD2. CDR1 MGHDK and CDR2 SYGVNS come from the germline V gene. The V and J ends lost 3 bases and 3 bases, in that order; junction bases with no gene match: 5. This CDR3 is 15 amino acids long. The CDR3 loop reads CASSDGRAFYNEQFF. The CDR3 DNA sequence: TGTGCCAGCAGTGATGGGAGGGCCTTCTACAATGAGCAGTTCTTC.

The chain is built from TRBV7-3 and TRBJ2-6; no clear D. V was shortened by 4 bases and J by 2 bases, with 6 bases between the two germline ends. This CDR3 has 14 amino acids. The germline gives CDR1 SGHTA, CDR2 FQGTGA. The CDR3, as DNA: TGTGCCAGCAGCTCGGGTCCTGGGGCCAACGTCCTGACTTTC. As protein: CASSSGPGANVLTF.

Comment on this clone: One end of the junction fails to match germline, which may point to a read error. The chain employs TRBV27 and TRBJ2-7; 11 bases fit TRBD2. The CDR3 runs to 14 residues. CDR1 is MNHEY, CDR2 SMNVEV, per germline (reference sequence). The CDR3 bases are TGTGCCAGCAGTATATCTAGCGGGAGGAACGAGCAGTACTTC. Translated: CASSISSGRNEQYF.

This sequence joins TRBV27 and TRBJ2-3; D not certain. CDR1 and CDR2 from the germline V gene are MNHEY and SMNVEV (reference sequence). The CDR3 sequence is 13 residues long. V was pared by 8 bases and J by 3 bases, with 12 bases between. The CDR3 loop is CASRNIRTDTQYF. In DNA form, the CDR3 reads TGTGCCAGCCGAAACATTAGGACAGATACGCAGTATTTT.

V gene TRBV6-1 combines with J gene TRBJ1-1; D is undetermined. The ends were cut back, 1 base at V and 11 bases at J, with 11 bases in the middle. The CDR3 contains 12 residues. Germline CDR1 and CDR2: MNHNS and SASEGT. The CDR3 DNA reads TGTGCCAGCAGTGAAGAGACCCCGGCGGCTTTCTTT. Encoded protein: CASSEETPAAFF.

The chain uses TRBV4-1 and TRBJ1-4; no definite D call. The CDR3 is made up of 14 amino acids. CDR1 and CDR2 from the germline V gene are MGHRA and YSYEKL. V was clipped by 6 bases and J by 4 bases, with 12 bases between them. The CDR3 protein is CASRLMDNNEKLFF. CDR3 nucleotide sequence: TGCGCCAGCAGATTGATGGATAATAATGAAAAACTGTTTTTT.

This chain uses TRBV5-1 with TRBJ2-7; the match to TRBD2 covers 7 bases. Germline CDR1 reads SGHRS; CDR2 reads YFSETQ. The CDR3 spans 15 residues. The V gene end was trimmed by 4 bases and the J gene end by 0 bases; junction bases not matched to a gene: 7. CDR3 in amino acids: CASSMSAGSSYEQYF. The DNA for the CDR3 is TGCGCCAGCAGCATGTCAGCGGGGAGCTCCTACGAGCAGTACTTC.

V usage is TRBV27 and J usage is TRBJ2-7, with a possible D match to TRBD1 (6 bases). The V and J ends lost 4 bases and 2 bases respectively, with 12 bases between them. This CDR3 is 14 amino acids long. Germline CDR1 is MNHEY and CDR2 is SMNVEV (reference sequence). The CDR3 DNA reads as TGTGCCAGCAGTTCCGTACAGGGCACCTACGAGCAGTACTTC. It yields the protein CASSSVQGTYEQYF.